The T cell receptor beta chain described here comes from a study of T cells in localized non-small cell lung cancer. Study findings and constraints: Tumor trailed uninvolved adjacent lung in T cell clonality, which peaked there. When the top 100 tumor clones were examined, a median around 58 of them also appeared in the adjacent lung, which was paired and uninvolved.

This clone was observed once. Its antigen is unidentified. The table came from immunoSEQ multiplex PCR; TCRdb's copy has only in-frame clones and leaves some out. This table holds about 24,000 clones, about 86% found once. Material: PBMCs, obtained before any cancer treatment. This clonotype originated in a man aged 40 to 69 with stage II lung adenocarcinoma.

CDR3 DNA sequence: TGTGCCAGCAGTGAGACCGACAGAACCTATGGCTACACCTTC. It translates to CASSETDRTYGYTF. The chain links TRBV2 to TRBJ1-2; weak D call: TRBD1 (5 bases). The CDR3 consists of 14 residues. Germline values: CDR1 SNHLY, CDR2 FYNNEI. V lost 3 bases and J 4 bases, leaving 12 bases between the germline ends.